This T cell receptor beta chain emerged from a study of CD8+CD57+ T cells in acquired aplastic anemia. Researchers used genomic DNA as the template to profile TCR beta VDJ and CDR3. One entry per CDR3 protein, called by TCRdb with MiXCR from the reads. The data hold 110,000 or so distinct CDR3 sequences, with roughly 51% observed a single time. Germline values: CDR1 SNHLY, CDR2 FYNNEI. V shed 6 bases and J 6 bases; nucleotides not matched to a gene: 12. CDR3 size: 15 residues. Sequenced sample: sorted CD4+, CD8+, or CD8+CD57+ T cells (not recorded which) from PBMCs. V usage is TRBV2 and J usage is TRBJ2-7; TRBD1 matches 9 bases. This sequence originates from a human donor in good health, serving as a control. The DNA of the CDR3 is TGTGCCAGCAGCCGAATAGTTGGACAGGGGAGCGAGCAGTACTTC. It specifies CASSRIVGQGSEQYF.